This TCR beta chain was captured by sequencing in a study of cytomegalovirus exposure and HLA in healthy donors. Study details: Of the donors genotyped, 398 in all, 75% to 90% fell in the Caucasian-associated ancestry cluster.

Germline V CDR1 and CDR2: MGHDK, SYGVNS. The CDR3 is 14 amino acids. V shed 4 bases and J 3 bases; nucleotides not matched to a gene: 5. 60 Vbeta and 13 Jbeta primers were used in PCR. Using immunoSEQ multiplex PCR, the repertoire was profiled, and TCRdb retains in-frame clones only, with some absent. This table has about 120,000 clones, approximately 15% appearing once. Study findings and constraints: Later on, a genetic analysis was performed. It linked a missense variant in DCLRE1C with V- and J-gene trimming of TCR beta. In a later analysis, parvovirus B19, influenza, CMV and Epstein-Barr virus appeared linked to several top co-occurrence clusters. A later analysis found most CMV-associated TCR beta chains apparently HLA-restricted.

This clone has a handful of counts. The target antigen is unknown. The receptor comes from a woman aged 18-35 years in good health and CMV-seronegative. The chain has TRBV25-1 and TRBJ2-7; TRBD1 matches 8 bases. Specimen: PBMCs. The DNA for the CDR3 is TGTGCCAGCAGTGGCCCGACAGGGGTCTACGAGCAGTACTTC. Translating it yields CASSGPTGVYEQYF.